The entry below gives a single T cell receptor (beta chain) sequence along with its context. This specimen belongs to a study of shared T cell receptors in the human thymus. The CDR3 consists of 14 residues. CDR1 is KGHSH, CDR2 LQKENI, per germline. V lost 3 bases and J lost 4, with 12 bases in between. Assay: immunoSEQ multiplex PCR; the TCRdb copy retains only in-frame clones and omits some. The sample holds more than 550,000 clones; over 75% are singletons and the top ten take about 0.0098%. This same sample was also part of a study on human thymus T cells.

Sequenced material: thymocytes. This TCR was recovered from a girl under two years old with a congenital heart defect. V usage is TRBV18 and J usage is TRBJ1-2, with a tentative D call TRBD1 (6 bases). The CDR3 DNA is TGTGCCAGCTCACCTGGGGGCGGCGGCTATGGCTACACCTTC. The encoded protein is CASSPGGGGYGYTF.